One and the same sample provided the 17 T cell receptor beta chains below, sequenced in a study of early T cells in non-severe SARS-CoV-2 infection. MiXCR, applied by TCRdb to the 5' RACE reads, yields one record per CDR3 protein. Here the sample spans approximately 97,000 distinct CDR3 sequences, roughly 9.6% being singletons. The sample consisted of whole blood, taken at baseline. The origin of the receptors is an adult who was a healthcare worker with PCR-confirmed SARS-CoV-2 infection or an uninfected control (not recorded which).

This clonotype was detected ten times or more. CDR3 protein: CASISGTGDNEQFF. The CDR3 coding sequence is TGTGCCAGCATCTCCGGGACAGGGGACAATGAGCAGTTCTTC. This rearrangement joins TRBV12-3 or TRBV12-4 to TRBJ2-1, with TRBD1 matching over 10 bases. The CDR3 sequence is 14 residues long. The V segment lost 7 bases and the J segment 5 bases; nucleotides outside the gene matches: 5.

The CDR3 here is CSVGTRGSYEQYF. CDR3 in DNA: TGCAGCGTGGGGACTAGGGGCTCCTACGAGCAGTACTTC. The chain links TRBV29-1 to TRBJ2-7; 8 nucleotides agree with TRBD2. This CDR3 comprises 13 residues. Germline assignment: CDR1 SQVTM and CDR2 ANQGSEA. The V gene end was trimmed by 6 bases and the J gene end by 0 bases; junction bases not matched to a gene: 4.

The chain is built from TRBV10-3 and TRBJ1-5; TRBD1 is a possible D gene (6 bases). The V gene lost 3 bases and the J gene lost 3 bases, with 12 bases spanning the gap. The CDR3 consists of 15 residues. Germline values: CDR1 ENHRY, CDR2 SYGVKD. CDR3 nucleotides: TGTGCCATCAGTGAAGGGGGACTGATCAATCAGCCCCAGCATTTT. Translating it yields CAISEGGLINQPQHF.

Written as DNA, the CDR3 is TGCGCCAGCAGCCAAGATGGGGTAGATACGCAGTATTTT. Encoded protein: CASSQDGVDTQYF. The chain has TRBV4-3 and TRBJ2-3; D not resolved. Germline V gives CDR1 LGHNA, CDR2 YSLEER. Trimming shortened V by 0 bases and J by 5 bases, and 6 bases separated the two germline ends. CDR3 length equals 13 residues.

DNA of the CDR3: TGCAGTGCTAGCCCGACAGGGGGTATTGAAGCTTTCTTT. Its translation: CSASPTGGIEAFF. The V and J genes are TRBV20-1 and TRBJ1-1, with 9 bases identical to TRBD1. CDR1 and CDR2 (germline): DFQATT, SNEGSKA (reference sequence). The V and J ends lost 3 bases and 7 bases, in that order; junction bases with no gene match: 6. The CDR3 consists of 13 residues.

This clonotype was detected ten times or more. The chain combines TRBV10-3 with TRBJ1-6; D remains unclear. CDR1 and CDR2 (germline): ENHRY, SYGVKD. The CDR3 is made up of 15 amino acids. V lost 0 bases, J lost 9 bases, and 12 bases lay in between. The CDR3 sequence: CAISESEGSTSPLHF. The DNA of the CDR3 is TGTGCCATCAGTGAGTCGGAAGGGTCTACTTCACCCCTCCACTTT.

The genes are TRBV5-6 and TRBJ1-6, with D tentatively TRBD1 (5 bases). CDR3 length equals 14 residues. From germline, CDR1 is SGHDT and CDR2 YYEEEE. The V end lost 4 bases, the J end lost 6 bases, and 11 bases lay between the germline ends. CDR3 in amino acids: CASSPRDFNSPLHF. Here the CDR3 DNA reads TGTGCCAGCAGCCCGAGGGACTTTAATTCACCCCTCCACTTT.

The chain combines TRBV6-5 with TRBJ2-5; 7 nucleotides agree with TRBD1. Looked up from germline, CDR1 is MNHEY and CDR2 is SVGAGI. The CDR3 consists of 13 residues. V lost 5 bases and J lost 1; bases outside the gene matches: 1. The CDR3 here is CASSGTAQETQYF. CDR3 DNA: TGTGCCAGCAGTGGGACAGCCCAAGAGACCCAGTACTTC.

This clonotype was counted only a few times. The chain couples TRBV2 to TRBJ2-2; D uncertain. This CDR3 region has 15 residues. V was pared by 6 bases and J by 4 bases, with 15 bases between. The germline gives CDR1 SNHLY, CDR2 FYNNEI. The CDR3 nucleotides read TGTGCCAGCAGGTCGACACCGTTGGGCACCGGGGAGCTGTTTTTT. As protein: CASRSTPLGTGELFF.

This clonotype appeared many times. The genes are TRBV7-2 and TRBJ1-1; D remains unclear. The CDR3 covers 12 residues. Trimming took off 3 bases at V and 1 base at J, with 3 bases between the two ends. Germline V gene sequence: CDR1 SGHTA, CDR2 FQGNSA. DNA for the CDR3: TGTGCCAGCAGCTTCCAGAACACTGAAGCTTTCTTT. Protein sequence: CASSFQNTEAFF.

This clonotype was seen more than once but under ten times. The CDR3 nucleotides are TGTGCCACCAGCAGAGATCTTATCGGTGACAGGCTACGTGAGCAGTTCTTC. This codes for CATSRDLIGDRLREQFF. The gene calls are TRBV15 and TRBJ2-1; TRBD1 is a possible D gene (6 bases). Trimming removed 0 bases at V and 9 bases at J, with 21 bases between. This CDR3 spans 17 amino acids. Germline CDR1 reads LNHNV; CDR2 reads YYDKDF (reference sequence).

This clonotype was picked up many times. The CDR3 coding sequence is TGCAGCGTTGAAGGAGGGGATGGCTACACCTTC. Translating it yields CSVEGGDGYTF. The genes are TRBV29-1 and TRBJ1-2; a weak D match, TRBD1 (5 bases). Germline V gene lookup returns CDR1 SQVTM and CDR2 ANQGSEA. The CDR3 consists of 11 residues. V lost 1 base to trimming and J lost 6 bases, with 6 bases between them.

This clonotype was seen at least ten times. J is TRBJ2-3 and V is TRBV20-1; 9 positions match TRBD2. With 2 bases clipped from V and 4 bases from J, the junction kept 1 base outside the gene matches. In germline, CDR1 is DFQATT, CDR2 SNEGSKA (reference sequence). The CDR3 runs to 13 residues. The CDR3 DNA sequence: TGCAGTGCTAGACTAGCGGGACCAGATACGCAGTATTTT. It encodes CSARLAGPDTQYF.

This clonotype showed up many times. The V call is TRBV20-1, the J call TRBJ1-2; D uncertain. Germline CDR1 and CDR2: DFQATT and SNEGSKA (reference sequence). The CDR3 sequence is 15 residues long. Trimming took 0 bases from V and 5 from J, leaving 16 bases between them. The CDR3 loop reads CSARDTTDRLYGYTF. DNA of the CDR3: TGCAGTGCTAGAGATACGACGGACCGACTTTATGGCTACACCTTC.

The chain uses TRBV4-2 and TRBJ1-5; TRBD1 might be the D (6 bases). The V gene's germline CDR1 is LGHNA and CDR2 YNFKEQ. The CDR3 runs 14 residues. V gave up 1 base and J gave up 7 bases, with 11 bases separating them. CDR3 residues: CASSQVPGTQPQHF. DNA of the CDR3: TGTGCCAGCAGCCAAGTTCCAGGGACACAGCCCCAGCATTTT.

This clonotype was detected many times. The V gene is TRBV7-6, the J gene TRBJ2-3; D possibly corresponds to TRBD2 (5 bases). Between the trimmed V and J ends, which lost 4 bases and 6 bases, there was a span of 23 bases. Germline V gene sequence: CDR1 SGHVS, CDR2 FNYEAQ. This CDR3 has 17 amino acids. CDR3 in amino acids: CASSSSGMRNPWDTQYF. For the CDR3, the DNA is TGTGCCAGCAGCTCCTCCGGGATGCGCAACCCCTGGGATACGCAGTATTTT.

Points on this clonotype: A read error may account for a junction end that differs from germline. This chain links TRBV18 with TRBJ1-1, with D possibly being TRBD1 (6 bases). The CDR3 is made up of 15 amino acids. Looked up from germline, CDR1 is KGHSH and CDR2 is LQKENI. CDR3 residues: CVSSPGESRYTEAFF. CDR3 coding DNA: TGTGTCAGCTCACCAGGGGAATCTAGGTACACTGAAGCTTTCTTT.